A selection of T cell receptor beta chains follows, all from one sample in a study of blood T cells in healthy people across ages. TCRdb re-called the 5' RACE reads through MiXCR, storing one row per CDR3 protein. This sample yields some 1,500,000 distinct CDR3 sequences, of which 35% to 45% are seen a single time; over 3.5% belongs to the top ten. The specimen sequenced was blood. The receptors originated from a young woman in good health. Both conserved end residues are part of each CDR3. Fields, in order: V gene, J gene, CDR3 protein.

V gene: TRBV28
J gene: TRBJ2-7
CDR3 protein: CASRDMGHEQYF

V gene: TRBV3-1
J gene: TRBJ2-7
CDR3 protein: CASSAVLWSSYEQYF

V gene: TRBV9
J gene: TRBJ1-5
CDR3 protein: CASSRGGVGNGNQPQHF

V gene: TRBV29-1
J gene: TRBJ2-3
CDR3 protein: CSADRAYTDTQYF

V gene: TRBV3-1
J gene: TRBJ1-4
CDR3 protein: CASSLRYGTGGFTNEKLFF

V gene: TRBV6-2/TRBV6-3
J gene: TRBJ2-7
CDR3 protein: CASSYLRSTGAEQYF

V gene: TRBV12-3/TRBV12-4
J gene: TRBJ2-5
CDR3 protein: CASSLVAGLEAQYF

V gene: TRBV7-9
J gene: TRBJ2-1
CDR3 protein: CASSLSPSGSMNEQFF

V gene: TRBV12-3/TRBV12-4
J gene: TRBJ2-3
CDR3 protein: CASRSTGTSFTDTQYF

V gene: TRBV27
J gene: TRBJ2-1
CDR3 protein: CASSVSQYNEQFF

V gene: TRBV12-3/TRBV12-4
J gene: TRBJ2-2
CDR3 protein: CASSLEGRTTGELFF

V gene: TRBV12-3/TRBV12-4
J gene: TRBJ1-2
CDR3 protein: CASSSGAGGYGYTF

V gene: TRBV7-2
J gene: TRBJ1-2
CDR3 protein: CASSLRQGPYGYTF

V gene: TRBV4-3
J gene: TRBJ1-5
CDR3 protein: CASSRLWGVEPQHF

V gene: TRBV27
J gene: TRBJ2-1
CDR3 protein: CASGPGTSANEQFF

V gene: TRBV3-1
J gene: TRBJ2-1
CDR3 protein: CASSPSLGTSGRHEQFF

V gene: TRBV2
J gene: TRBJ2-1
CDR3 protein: CASTKVDEQFF

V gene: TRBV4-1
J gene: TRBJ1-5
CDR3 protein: CASSLRDPVNQPQHF

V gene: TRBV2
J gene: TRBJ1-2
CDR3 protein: CASSEQGLDGYTF

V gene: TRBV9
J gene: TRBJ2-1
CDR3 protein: CASSVQRTDQKDEQFF

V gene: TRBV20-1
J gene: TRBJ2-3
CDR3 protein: CSASRLARSTDTQYF

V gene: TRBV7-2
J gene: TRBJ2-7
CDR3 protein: CASSLRASGSFEQYF

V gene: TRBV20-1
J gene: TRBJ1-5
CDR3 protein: CSASEDLYSNQPQHF